Listed below are T cell receptor beta chains from one sample, sequenced in a study of shared clonotypes between healthy human individuals. Clones were sequenced by immunoSEQ multiplex PCR, and TCRdb holds only the in-frame ones, with some missing. The sample carries hundreds of thousands of clones, more than 70% recorded once. Sequenced sample: memory CD4+ T cells sorted from blood. The receptors shown here come from a woman in her thirties in good health. Each CDR3 is given with its conserved first and last residue. Each record gives: D gene, V gene, clone size, J gene, CDR3 protein, CDR3 DNA. D genes are given only for firm matches. Expanded clones get a size class; other rows say once, few or many, or leave the size out.

D gene: .; V gene: TRBV25-1; clone size: .; J gene: TRBJ2-7; CDR3 protein: CASSNRDGSYEQYF; CDR3 DNA: TGTGCCAGCAGTAACCGGGACGGCTCCTACGAGCAGTACTTC
D gene: TRBD2; V gene: TRBV28; clone size: .; J gene: TRBJ2-1; CDR3 protein: CASRSILAGGGNEQFF; CDR3 DNA: TGTGCCAGCAGGTCCATACTAGCGGGAGGCGGCAATGAGCAGTTCTTC
D gene: .; V gene: TRBV7-8; clone size: .; J gene: TRBJ1-3; CDR3 protein: CASSLAGGSGNTIYF; CDR3 DNA: TGTGCCAGCAGCTTAGCGGGGGGCTCTGGAAACACCATATATTTT
D gene: .; V gene: TRBV4-1; clone size: .; J gene: TRBJ2-3; CDR3 protein: CASSQVGRGLTDTQYF; CDR3 DNA: TGCGCCAGCAGCCAAGTCGGGAGGGGGCTCACAGATACGCAGTATTTT
D gene: .; V gene: TRBV19; clone size: .; J gene: TRBJ2-7; CDR3 protein: CASSILLGPYEQYF; CDR3 DNA: TGTGCCAGTAGTATACTGCTCGGCCCCTACGAGCAGTACTTC
D gene: TRBD2; V gene: TRBV10-3; clone size: .; J gene: TRBJ2-7; CDR3 protein: CAISQGLAAYEQYF; CDR3 DNA: TGTGCCATCAGCCAGGGACTAGCGGCCTACGAGCAGTACTTC
D gene: .; V gene: TRBV7-3; clone size: .; J gene: TRBJ1-5; CDR3 protein: CASSLSGNQPQHF; CDR3 DNA: TGTGCCAGCAGCTTATCTGGGAATCAGCCCCAGCATTTT
D gene: .; V gene: TRBV6-6; clone size: .; J gene: TRBJ1-1; CDR3 protein: CASSYEGEVGTEAFF; CDR3 DNA: TGTGCCAGCAGTTACGAGGGGGAGGTGGGCACTGAAGCTTTCTTT
D gene: .; V gene: TRBV11-2; clone size: few; J gene: TRBJ2-7; CDR3 protein: CASSTRLGSYEQYF; CDR3 DNA: TGTGCCAGCAGCACTAGACTGGGCTCCTACGAGCAGTACTTC
D gene: TRBD2; V gene: TRBV6-6; clone size: .; J gene: TRBJ2-1; CDR3 protein: CASSYPRLAGDNEQFF; CDR3 DNA: TGTGCCAGCAGTTACCCGAGACTAGCGGGAGACAATGAGCAGTTCTTC
D gene: TRBD2; V gene: TRBV7-6; clone size: once; J gene: TRBJ2-3; CDR3 protein: CASSLENSGITDTQYF; CDR3 DNA: TGTGCCAGCAGCTTAGAAAATAGCGGGATAACAGATACGCAGTATTTT
D gene: .; V gene: TRBV5-1; clone size: few; J gene: TRBJ2-2; CDR3 protein: CASRTGDTGELFF; CDR3 DNA: TGCGCCAGCAGGACCGGCGACACCGGGGAGCTGTTTTTT
D gene: .; V gene: TRBV5-4; clone size: .; J gene: TRBJ2-1; CDR3 protein: CASSLVGDNEQFF; CDR3 DNA: TGTGCCAGCAGCTTGGTTGGGGACAATGAGCAGTTCTTC
D gene: TRBD2; V gene: TRBV11-2; clone size: .; J gene: TRBJ2-2; CDR3 protein: CASSSRLAGGPNTGELFF; CDR3 DNA: TGTGCCAGCAGCTCTCGTCTAGCGGGAGGGCCGAACACCGGGGAGCTGTTTTTT
D gene: TRBD1; V gene: TRBV4-1; clone size: .; J gene: TRBJ1-1; CDR3 protein: CASKRQGRDTEAFF; CDR3 DNA: TGCGCCAGCAAAAGACAGGGACGGGACACTGAAGCTTTCTTT
D gene: TRBD1; V gene: TRBV30; clone size: .; J gene: TRBJ2-7; CDR3 protein: CAWKPGQFIYEQYF; CDR3 DNA: TGTGCCTGGAAACCGGGACAGTTCATCTACGAGCAGTACTTC
D gene: .; V gene: TRBV16; clone size: .; J gene: TRBJ1-3; CDR3 protein: CASSRTSGNTIYF; CDR3 DNA: TGTGCCAGCAGCCGGACATCTGGAAACACCATATATTTT
D gene: TRBD1; V gene: TRBV29-1; clone size: .; J gene: TRBJ2-5; CDR3 protein: CSVEDQDRGLETQYF; CDR3 DNA: TGCAGCGTTGAAGATCAAGACAGGGGGCTCGAGACCCAGTACTTC
D gene: TRBD1; V gene: TRBV7-9; clone size: .; J gene: TRBJ1-2; CDR3 protein: CASSRAGQLNYGYTF; CDR3 DNA: TGTGCCAGCAGCCGAGCGGGACAGCTAAACTATGGCTACACCTTC
D gene: .; V gene: TRBV29-1; clone size: .; J gene: TRBJ1-4; CDR3 protein: CSVGAQLNEKLFF; CDR3 DNA: TGCAGCGTTGGGGCACAGCTTAATGAAAAACTGTTTTTT
D gene: TRBD2; V gene: TRBV2; clone size: .; J gene: TRBJ2-3; CDR3 protein: CASSDGLAGTDTQYF; CDR3 DNA: TGTGCCAGCAGTGATGGTCTAGCGGGCACAGATACGCAGTATTTT
D gene: TRBD1; V gene: TRBV4-1; clone size: .; J gene: TRBJ2-3; CDR3 protein: CASSPFGLPQGASTDTQYF; CDR3 DNA: TGCGCCAGCAGCCCCTTTGGTTTGCCCCAGGGGGCAAGCACAGATACGCAGTATTTT
D gene: .; V gene: TRBV6-1; clone size: few; J gene: TRBJ1-4; CDR3 protein: CASSPSVRGEKLFF; CDR3 DNA: TGTGCCAGCAGTCCATCCGTCAGGGGTGAAAAACTGTTTTTT
D gene: .; V gene: TRBV30; clone size: once; J gene: TRBJ2-5; CDR3 protein: CAWNSGQETQYF; CDR3 DNA: TGTGCCTGGAACAGCGGGCAAGAGACCCAGTACTTC
D gene: .; V gene: TRBV1; clone size: .; J gene: TRBJ1-2; CDR3 protein: CTSSDSCLRKTYGYTF; CDR3 DNA: TGCACCAGCAGTGATTCGTGTTTGCGAAAGACCTATGGCTACACCTTC
D gene: .; V gene: TRBV7-9; clone size: .; J gene: TRBJ1-2; CDR3 protein: CASSLYGEFDYGYTF; CDR3 DNA: TGTGCCAGCAGCTTATACGGGGAGTTTGACTATGGCTACACCTTC
D gene: TRBD2; V gene: TRBV5-1; clone size: .; J gene: TRBJ2-1; CDR3 protein: CASQTSAADNEQFF; CDR3 DNA: TGCGCCAGCCAAACTAGCGCCGCCGACAATGAGCAGTTCTTC
D gene: .; V gene: TRBV6-5; clone size: .; J gene: TRBJ1-5; CDR3 protein: CASAKGVYSNQPQHF; CDR3 DNA: TGTGCCAGCGCAAAGGGGGTTTATAGCAATCAGCCCCAGCATTTT
D gene: .; V gene: TRBV18; clone size: .; J gene: TRBJ1-1; CDR3 protein: CASSARDGGPQRAEAFF; CDR3 DNA: TGTGCCAGCTCAGCAAGAGACGGGGGACCCCAAAGGGCTGAAGCTTTCTTT
D gene: .; V gene: TRBV7-2; clone size: .; J gene: TRBJ2-3; CDR3 protein: CASSLYTQYF; CDR3 DNA: TGTGCCAGCAGCTTATATACGCAGTATTTT
D gene: .; V gene: TRBV5-1; clone size: .; J gene: TRBJ2-5; CDR3 protein: CASSPGTGLETQYF; CDR3 DNA: TGCGCCAGCAGCCCGGGGACCGGGCTAGAGACCCAGTACTTC
D gene: .; V gene: TRBV18; clone size: .; J gene: TRBJ2-7; CDR3 protein: CASSPGFGTQDYEQYF; CDR3 DNA: TGTGCCAGCTCACCAGGATTCGGGACACAGGACTACGAGCAGTACTTC
D gene: TRBD1; V gene: TRBV5-1; clone size: .; J gene: TRBJ1-2; CDR3 protein: CASSPRGGNYGYTF; CDR3 DNA: TGCGCCAGCAGCCCCAGGGGGGGGAACTATGGCTACACCTTC
D gene: .; V gene: TRBV21-1; clone size: .; J gene: TRBJ2-7; CDR3 protein: CASSPRDRVPYEQYF; CDR3 DNA: TGTGCCAGCAGCCCTCGGGACAGGGTGCCCTACGAGCAGTACTTC
D gene: .; V gene: TRBV28; clone size: .; J gene: TRBJ2-7; CDR3 protein: CASGRGYSAYEQYF; CDR3 DNA: TGTGCCAGCGGTAGAGGATACTCGGCCTACGAGCAGTACTTC
D gene: .; V gene: TRBV10-3; clone size: .; J gene: TRBJ2-3; CDR3 protein: CAISESNPGATDTQYF; CDR3 DNA: TGTGCCATCAGTGAGTCGAACCCGGGAGCCACAGATACGCAGTATTTT
D gene: TRBD2; V gene: TRBV13; clone size: .; J gene: TRBJ2-7; CDR3 protein: CASSLMRGGAYEQYF; CDR3 DNA: TGTGCCAGCAGCCTCATGAGGGGAGGGGCCTACGAGCAGTACTTC
D gene: .; V gene: TRBV28; clone size: .; J gene: TRBJ2-2; CDR3 protein: CASRHSWGDTGELFF; CDR3 DNA: TGTGCCAGCAGGCATAGTTGGGGGGACACCGGGGAGCTGTTTTTT
D gene: .; V gene: TRBV4-1; clone size: .; J gene: TRBJ1-4; CDR3 protein: CASSPFIGTQEKLFF; CDR3 DNA: TGCGCCAGCAGCCCGTTTATAGGTACTCAAGAAAAACTGTTTTTT
D gene: .; V gene: TRBV5-6; clone size: .; J gene: TRBJ2-1; CDR3 protein: CASSLVWARNNEQFF; CDR3 DNA: TGTGCCAGCAGCTTGGTCTGGGCTAGGAACAATGAGCAGTTCTTC
D gene: TRBD1; V gene: TRBV19; clone size: .; J gene: TRBJ1-5; CDR3 protein: CASSRQGAGNQPQHF; CDR3 DNA: TGTGCCAGCAGCCGACAGGGAGCCGGCAATCAGCCCCAGCATTTT
D gene: .; V gene: TRBV28; clone size: .; J gene: TRBJ2-2; CDR3 protein: CASQYLRQTGELFF; CDR3 DNA: TGTGCCAGCCAATACCTTCGGCAGACCGGGGAGCTGTTTTTT
D gene: .; V gene: TRBV27; clone size: .; J gene: TRBJ1-3; CDR3 protein: CASSTRGGAPSSGNTIYF; CDR3 DNA: TGTGCCAGCAGCACCCGGGGGGGGGCCCCCAGCTCTGGAAACACCATATATTTT
D gene: .; V gene: TRBV19; clone size: many; J gene: TRBJ2-7; CDR3 protein: CASSRLDLGEQYF; CDR3 DNA: TGTGCCAGTAGTCGACTAGACTTGGGAGAGCAGTACTTC
D gene: TRBD1; V gene: TRBV5-1; clone size: few; J gene: TRBJ2-2; CDR3 protein: CASSSDRGDTGELFF; CDR3 DNA: TGCGCCAGCAGCTCGGACAGGGGCGACACCGGGGAGCTGTTTTTT